This T cell receptor beta chain derives from a study of Ad26.COV2.S vaccination and SARS-CoV-2 variants (dated by TCRdb to the early 2020s). For context, the study as a whole: Donors in the vaccine arm were drawn from COV1001, a phase I-IIa trial of Ad26.COV2.S in healthy adults that was multicentre, randomized, double-blind and placebo-controlled. Ad26.COV2.S was administered intramuscularly at a dose of 5x10^10 or 1x10^11 viral particles, either as one shot or as two shots given 56 days apart. TCRbeta repertoire sequencing served as the tool for gauging how specific and how broad the SARS-CoV-2-reactive T cell receptors were following Ad26.COV2.S vaccination. Trial participants were randomized into five groups of five, in which low-dose or high-dose Ad26.COV2.S was given once or twice, or placebo was given on both occasions. A total of 32 samples were included in the TCR-sequenced set, comprising about 20 Ad26.COV2.S vaccine recipients, 5 placebo recipients and 8 SARS-CoV-2 convalescent individuals. Investigators did not know the trial group allocation while performing experiments and assessing outcomes. Broader findings and caveats from the paper: Vaccine and placebo recipients had comparable non-spike TCR breadth, which fits with the vaccine containing only spike. Comparing responses between vaccine doses or regimens was not something the study was powered to do. According to the authors, total T cell responses may have been underestimated by the TCR breadth and depth analyses. Ad26.COV2.S recipients had higher spike-specific TCR breadth than placebo recipients (P = 0.0014). After vaccination, spike-specific CD8+ and CD4+ T cell responses were reported to show substantial breadth.

The sample's treatment or condition label, decoded: 19 received Ad26.COV2.S at low or high dose, single or two shots; about 5 received placebo; per-sample allocation not given. Repertoires of vaccine and placebo recipients were sequenced from samples collected on day 63 after the first injection. Between 29 July and 7 August 2020, Cohort 1b enrolled 25 adults aged 18-55 years at one site in Boston, USA. Ad26.COV2.S was a replication-incompetent adenovirus type 26 vector that expressed a prefusion-stabilized SARS-CoV-2 spike protein derived from the original Wuhan strain. Comment on this clone: Its target antigen remains unknown. The sample holds no much larger clone one base away, and base qualities are not on file.

The CDR3 covers 14 residues, taking in both the cysteine and the phenylalanine. The entry retains the CDR3 DNA only, 42 bases that are in frame from base 1. V and J lose 5 bases and 1 base, and a span of 11 bases separates them. Looking up the germline V gene yields CDR1 SGHAT and CDR2 FQNNGV. The immunoSEQ Assay was used to sequence TCRbeta CDR3 regions. After extraction, genomic DNA underwent amplification by bias-controlled multiplex PCR, followed by high-throughput sequencing. In the source study's methods: To quantify the absolute abundance of every unique TCRbeta CDR3 region, sequences were collapsed and filtered. T cell fraction was estimated by normalizing TCRbeta template counts to usable DNA, with usable DNA measured through amplification of reference genes found in all nucleated cells. Repertoire TCRs were annotated as SARS-CoV-2-specific by exact matching of V gene, CDR3 amino acid sequence and J gene to a known reactive TCR set. The reference SARS-CoV-2 TCR set was derived from MIRA and filtered for enrichment in COVID-19-positive ImmuneCODE repertoires, a step that removed public or cross-reactive TCRs. Using the MIRA antigens, annotated TCRs were further analysed by specific ORF or by position within an ORF. Breadth was defined as the number of annotated unique rearrangements divided by the total number of unique productive rearrangements, and depth was defined as the summed frequency of the annotated unique rearrangements. Group comparisons of TCR breadth used two-sided Wilcoxon rank-sum tests. This immuneACCESS table, as held by TCRdb, lists in-frame sequences with V and J called but not all clones. Of the missing ones, under half trace to an unresolved V gene in checked studies; the others have no known cause. The DNA was the basis for D and trimming; V, J and clone size are from that table. The sample includes more than 300,000 clones, with roughly 84% observed a single time. Jointly, the top ten make up 1.9% of the sample.

The sample was peripheral blood, taken in a trial of Ad26.COV2.S vaccine versus placebo. This receptor was taken from a person between 18 and 60 years old who received the Ad26.COV2.S COVID-19 vaccine or a placebo. The chain joins TRBV11-2 to TRBJ1-1, with the D gene not confidently named. CDR3 reads: CASSPLRTNTEAFF. The DNA sequence is as follows: TGTGCCAGCAGCCCCCTACGGACGAACACTGAAGCTTTCTTT.